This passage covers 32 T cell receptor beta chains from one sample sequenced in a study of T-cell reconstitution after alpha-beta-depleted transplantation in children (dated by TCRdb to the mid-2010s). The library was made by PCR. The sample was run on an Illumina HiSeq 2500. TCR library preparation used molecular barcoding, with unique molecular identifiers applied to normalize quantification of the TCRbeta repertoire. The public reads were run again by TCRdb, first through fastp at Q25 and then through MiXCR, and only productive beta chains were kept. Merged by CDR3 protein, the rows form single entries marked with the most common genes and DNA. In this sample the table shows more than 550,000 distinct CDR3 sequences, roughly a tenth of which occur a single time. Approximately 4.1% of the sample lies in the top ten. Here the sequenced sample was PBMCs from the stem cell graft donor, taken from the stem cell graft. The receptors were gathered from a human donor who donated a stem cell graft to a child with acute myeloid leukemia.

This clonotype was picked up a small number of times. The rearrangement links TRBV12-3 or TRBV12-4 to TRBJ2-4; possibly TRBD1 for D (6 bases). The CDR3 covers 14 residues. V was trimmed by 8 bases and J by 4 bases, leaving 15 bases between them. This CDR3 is CASRTAGVKNIQYF. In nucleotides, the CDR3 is TGTGCCAGCCGGACAGCCGGGGTGAAAAACATTCAGTACTTC.

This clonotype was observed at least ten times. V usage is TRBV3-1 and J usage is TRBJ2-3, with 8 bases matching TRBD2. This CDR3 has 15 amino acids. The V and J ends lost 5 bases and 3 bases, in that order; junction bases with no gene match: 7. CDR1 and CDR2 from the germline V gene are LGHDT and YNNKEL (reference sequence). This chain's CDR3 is CASSVSGAPTDTQYF. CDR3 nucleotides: TGTGCCAGCAGCGTTAGCGGGGCTCCGACAGATACGCAGTATTTT.

This chain's CDR3 is CAWRPGLAGGLETQYF. In DNA form, the CDR3 reads TGTGCCTGGAGGCCCGGACTAGCGGGAGGATTAGAGACCCAGTACTTC. The chain has TRBV30 and TRBJ2-5, with 14 bases that match TRBD2. In germline, CDR1 is GTSNPN, CDR2 SVGIG (reference sequence). This CDR3 is built from 16 residues. Trimming took 3 bases from V and 4 from J; bases not matched to a gene: 7.

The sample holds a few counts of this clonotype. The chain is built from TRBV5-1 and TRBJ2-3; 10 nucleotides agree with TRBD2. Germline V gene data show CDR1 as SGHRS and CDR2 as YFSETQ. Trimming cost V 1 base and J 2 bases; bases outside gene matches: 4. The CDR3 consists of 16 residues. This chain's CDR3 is CASSLPTSGNTDTQYF. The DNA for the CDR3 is TGCGCCAGCAGCTTGCCCACTAGCGGGAACACAGATACGCAGTATTTT.

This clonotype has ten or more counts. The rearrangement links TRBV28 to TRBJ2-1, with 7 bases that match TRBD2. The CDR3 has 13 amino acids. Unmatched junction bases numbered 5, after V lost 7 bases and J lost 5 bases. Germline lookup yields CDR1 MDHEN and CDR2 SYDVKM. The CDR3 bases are TGTGCCAGCAACCGGGACTACCACAATGAGCAGTTCTTC. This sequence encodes CASNRDYHNEQFF.

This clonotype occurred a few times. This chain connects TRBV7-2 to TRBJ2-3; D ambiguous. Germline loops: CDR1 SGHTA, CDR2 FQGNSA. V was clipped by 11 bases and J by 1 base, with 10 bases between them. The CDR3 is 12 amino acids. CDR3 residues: CAPRPGTDTQYF. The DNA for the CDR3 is TGTGCCCCCCGGCCGGGCACAGATACGCAGTATTTT.

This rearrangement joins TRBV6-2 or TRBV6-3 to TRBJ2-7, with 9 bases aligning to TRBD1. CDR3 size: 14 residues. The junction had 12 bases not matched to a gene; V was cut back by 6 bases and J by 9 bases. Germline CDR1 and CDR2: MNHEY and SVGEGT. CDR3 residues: CASSSGTGLTGQYF. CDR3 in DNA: TGTGCCAGCAGCTCCGGGACAGGGCTAACTGGGCAGTACTTC.

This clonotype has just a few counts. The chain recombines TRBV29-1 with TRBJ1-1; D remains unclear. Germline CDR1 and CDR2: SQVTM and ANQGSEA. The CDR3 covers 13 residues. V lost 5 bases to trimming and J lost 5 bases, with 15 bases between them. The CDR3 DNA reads TGCAGCGTTCTAACAGCCCTGGGGACTGAAGCTTTCTTT. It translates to CSVLTALGTEAFF.

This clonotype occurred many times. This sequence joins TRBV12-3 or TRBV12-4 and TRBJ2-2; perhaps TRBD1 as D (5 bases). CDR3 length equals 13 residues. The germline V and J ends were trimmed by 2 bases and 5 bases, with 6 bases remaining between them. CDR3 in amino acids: CASSLKGTGELFF. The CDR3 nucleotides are TGTGCCAGCAGTTTAAAGGGGACCGGGGAGCTGTTTTTT.

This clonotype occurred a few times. The CDR3 DNA follows: TGTGCCAGCCGGACCGGACTTGCTGGGGCCAACGTCCTGACTTTC. It yields the protein CASRTGLAGANVLTF. The chain carries TRBV2 and TRBJ2-6, with D tentatively TRBD2 (5 bases). The germline V and J ends were trimmed by 8 bases and 2 bases, with 13 bases remaining between them. This CDR3 contains 15 residues. Germline CDR1 and CDR2: SNHLY and FYNNEI.

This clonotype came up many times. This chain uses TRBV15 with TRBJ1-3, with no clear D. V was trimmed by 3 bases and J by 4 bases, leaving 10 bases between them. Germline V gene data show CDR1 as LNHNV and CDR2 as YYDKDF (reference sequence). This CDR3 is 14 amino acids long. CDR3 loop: CATSRAMLGNTIYF. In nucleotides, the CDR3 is TGTGCCACCAGCAGGGCCATGCTGGGAAACACCATATATTTT.

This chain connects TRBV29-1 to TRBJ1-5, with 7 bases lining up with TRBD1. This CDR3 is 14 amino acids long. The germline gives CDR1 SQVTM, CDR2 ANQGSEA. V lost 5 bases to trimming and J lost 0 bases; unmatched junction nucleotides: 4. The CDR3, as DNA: TGCAGCGTTCTCACAGGGGTTAGCAATCAGCCCCAGCATTTT. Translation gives CSVLTGVSNQPQHF.

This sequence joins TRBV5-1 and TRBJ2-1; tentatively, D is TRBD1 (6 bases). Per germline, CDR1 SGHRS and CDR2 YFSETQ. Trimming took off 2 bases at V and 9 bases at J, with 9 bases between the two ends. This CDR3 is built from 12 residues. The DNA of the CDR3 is TGCGCCAGCAGCTTTGACAGGAGTGAGCAGTTCTTC. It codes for CASSFDRSEQFF.

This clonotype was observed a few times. The CDR3 is CSAREVKWGTQYF. The CDR3 DNA follows: TGCAGTGCTAGAGAAGTGAAATGGGGGACCCAGTACTTC. The chain links TRBV20-1 to TRBJ2-5; D not certain. The ends were cut back, 0 bases at V and 7 bases at J, with 12 bases in the middle. The germline V gene has CDR1 DFQATT and CDR2 SNEGSKA (reference sequence). The CDR3 runs to 13 residues.

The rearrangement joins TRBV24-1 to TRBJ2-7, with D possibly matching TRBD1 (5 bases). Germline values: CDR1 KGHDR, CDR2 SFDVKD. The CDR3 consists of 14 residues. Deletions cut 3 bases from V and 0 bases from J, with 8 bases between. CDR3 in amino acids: CATSDPRGSYEQYF. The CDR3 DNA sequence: TGTGCCACCAGTGATCCTAGGGGCTCCTACGAGCAGTACTTC.

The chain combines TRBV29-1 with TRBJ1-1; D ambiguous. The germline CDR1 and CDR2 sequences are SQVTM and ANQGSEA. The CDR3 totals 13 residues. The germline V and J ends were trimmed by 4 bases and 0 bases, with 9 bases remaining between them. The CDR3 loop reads CSVAAQMNTEAFF. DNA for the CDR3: TGCAGCGTTGCTGCACAGATGAACACTGAAGCTTTCTTT.

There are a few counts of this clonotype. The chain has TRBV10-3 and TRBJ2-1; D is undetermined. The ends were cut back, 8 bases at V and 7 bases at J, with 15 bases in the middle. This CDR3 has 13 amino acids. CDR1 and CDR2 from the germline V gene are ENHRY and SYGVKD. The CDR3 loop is CAILDNDLNEQFF. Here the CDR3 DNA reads TGTGCCATCCTAGATAATGATCTGAATGAGCAGTTCTTC.

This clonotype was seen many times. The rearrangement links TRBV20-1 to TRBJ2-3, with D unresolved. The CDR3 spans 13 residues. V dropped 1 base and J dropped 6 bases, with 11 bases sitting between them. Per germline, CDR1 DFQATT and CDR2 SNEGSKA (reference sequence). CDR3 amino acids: CSARARVSDTQYF. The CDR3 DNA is TGCAGTGCTAGAGCTAGGGTTTCCGATACGCAGTATTTT.

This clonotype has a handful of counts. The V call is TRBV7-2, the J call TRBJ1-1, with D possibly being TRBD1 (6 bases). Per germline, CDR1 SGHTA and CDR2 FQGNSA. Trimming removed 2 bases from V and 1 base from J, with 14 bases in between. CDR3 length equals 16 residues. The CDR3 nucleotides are TGTGCCAGCAGCTTAAGCCCCGGGACATCGAACACTGAAGCTTTCTTT. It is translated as CASSLSPGTSNTEAFF.

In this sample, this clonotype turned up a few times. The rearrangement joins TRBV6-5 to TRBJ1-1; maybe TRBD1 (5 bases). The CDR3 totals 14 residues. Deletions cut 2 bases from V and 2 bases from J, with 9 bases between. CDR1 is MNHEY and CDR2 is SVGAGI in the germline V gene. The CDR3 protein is CASSYRGINTEAFF. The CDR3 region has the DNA TGTGCCAGCAGTTACCGGGGCATCAACACTGAAGCTTTCTTT.

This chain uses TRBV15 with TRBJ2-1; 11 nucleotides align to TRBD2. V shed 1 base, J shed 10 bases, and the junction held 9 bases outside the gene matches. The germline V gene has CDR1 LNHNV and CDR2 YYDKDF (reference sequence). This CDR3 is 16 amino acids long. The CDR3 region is CATSRGQLAGVEEQFF. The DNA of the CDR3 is TGTGCCACCAGCAGAGGGCAACTAGCGGGAGTGGAAGAGCAGTTCTTC.

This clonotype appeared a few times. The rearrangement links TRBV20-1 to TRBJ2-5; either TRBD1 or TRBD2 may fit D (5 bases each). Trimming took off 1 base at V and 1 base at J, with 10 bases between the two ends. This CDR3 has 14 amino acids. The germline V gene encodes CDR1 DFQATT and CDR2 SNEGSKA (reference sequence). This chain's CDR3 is CSARGGDSQETQYF. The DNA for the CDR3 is TGCAGTGCTAGAGGGGGAGACAGCCAAGAGACCCAGTACTTC.

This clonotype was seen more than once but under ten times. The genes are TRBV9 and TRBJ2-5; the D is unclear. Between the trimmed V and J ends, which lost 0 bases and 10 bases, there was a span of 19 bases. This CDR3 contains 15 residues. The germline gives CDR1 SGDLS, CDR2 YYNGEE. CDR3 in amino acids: CASSVESGSHLSQYF. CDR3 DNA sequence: TGTGCCAGCAGCGTAGAATCGGGCTCTCATTTGAGCCAGTACTTC.

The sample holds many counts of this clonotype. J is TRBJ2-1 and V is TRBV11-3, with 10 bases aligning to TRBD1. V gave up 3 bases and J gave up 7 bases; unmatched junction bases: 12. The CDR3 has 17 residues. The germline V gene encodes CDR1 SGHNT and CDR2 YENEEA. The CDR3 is CASSLLRRTGGGNEQFF. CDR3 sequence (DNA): TGTGCCAGCAGCTTGCTTAGGAGGACAGGGGGGGGAAATGAGCAGTTCTTC.

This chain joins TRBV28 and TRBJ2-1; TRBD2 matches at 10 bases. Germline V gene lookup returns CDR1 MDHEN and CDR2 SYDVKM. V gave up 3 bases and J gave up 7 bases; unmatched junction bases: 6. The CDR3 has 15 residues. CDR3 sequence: CASSFSGRVRNEQFF. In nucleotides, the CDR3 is TGTGCCAGCAGTTTCAGCGGGAGGGTTAGGAATGAGCAGTTCTTC. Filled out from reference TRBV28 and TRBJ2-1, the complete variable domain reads DVKVTQSSRYLVKRTGEKVFLECVQDMDHENMFWYRQDPGLGLRLIYFSYDVKMKEKGDIPEGYSVSREKKERFSLILESASTNQTSMYLCASSFSGRVRNEQFFGPGTRLTVL.

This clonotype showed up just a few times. Here the CDR3 reads CSARDIWRGEAFF. The CDR3 region has the DNA TGCAGTGCTAGAGATATTTGGAGAGGTGAAGCTTTCTTT. The chain employs TRBV20-1 and TRBJ1-1; D gene unclear. CDR3 length: 13 amino acids. V was trimmed by 0 bases and J by 7 bases, leaving 12 bases between them. Germline V gives CDR1 DFQATT, CDR2 SNEGSKA (reference sequence).

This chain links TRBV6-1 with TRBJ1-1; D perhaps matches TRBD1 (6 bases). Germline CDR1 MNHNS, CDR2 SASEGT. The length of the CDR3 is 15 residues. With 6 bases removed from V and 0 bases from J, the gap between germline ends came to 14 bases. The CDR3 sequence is CASSRDTLMNTEAFF. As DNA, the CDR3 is TGTGCCAGCAGCCGGGACACCCTCATGAACACTGAAGCTTTCTTT.

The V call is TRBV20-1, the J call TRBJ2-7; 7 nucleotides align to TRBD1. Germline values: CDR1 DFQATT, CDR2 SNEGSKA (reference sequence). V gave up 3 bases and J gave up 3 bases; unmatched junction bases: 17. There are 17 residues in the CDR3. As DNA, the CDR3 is TGCAGTGCTAGGAACCCCAGACAGGGTGAACACTACTACGAGCAGTACTTC. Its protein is CSARNPRQGEHYYEQYF.

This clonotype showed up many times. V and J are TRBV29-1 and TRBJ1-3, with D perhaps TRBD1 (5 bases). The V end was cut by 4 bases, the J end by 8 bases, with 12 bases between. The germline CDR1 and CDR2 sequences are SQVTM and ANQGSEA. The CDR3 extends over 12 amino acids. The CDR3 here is CSVVPTGDTIYF. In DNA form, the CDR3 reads TGCAGCGTTGTCCCCACGGGGGACACCATATATTTT. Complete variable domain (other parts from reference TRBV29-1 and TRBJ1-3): SAVISQKPSRDICQRGTSLTIQCQVDSQVTMMFWYRQQPGQSLTLIATANQGSEATYESGFVIDKFPISRPNLTFSTLTVSNMSPEDSSIYLCSVVPTGDTIYFGEGSWLTVV.

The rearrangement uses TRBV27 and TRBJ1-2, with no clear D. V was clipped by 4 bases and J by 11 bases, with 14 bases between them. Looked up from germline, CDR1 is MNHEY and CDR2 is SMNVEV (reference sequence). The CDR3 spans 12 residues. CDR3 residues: CASSSVGHQYTF. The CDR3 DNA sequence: TGTGCCAGCAGTTCCGTCGGGCATCAGTACACCTTC.

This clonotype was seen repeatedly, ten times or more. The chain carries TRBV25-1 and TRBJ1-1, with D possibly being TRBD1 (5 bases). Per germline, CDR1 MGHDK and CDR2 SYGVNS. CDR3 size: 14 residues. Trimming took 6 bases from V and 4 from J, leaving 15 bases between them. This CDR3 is CASSHLGGGTEAFF. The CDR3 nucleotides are TGTGCCAGCAGCCACCTGGGGGGAGGCACTGAAGCTTTCTTT.

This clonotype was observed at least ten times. CDR3 loop: CASSYSGTGRALETQYF. DNA of the CDR3: TGTGCCAGCAGTTACAGCGGGACCGGGAGGGCCTTGGAGACCCAGTACTTC. This rearrangement joins TRBV6-5 to TRBJ2-5; 8 nucleotides align to TRBD2. Germline CDR1 is MNHEY and CDR2 is SVGAGI. V shed 2 bases, J shed 5 bases, and the junction held 13 bases outside the gene matches. This CDR3 contains 17 residues.